This TCR beta chain was recovered during a study of PD-L1 blockade in urothelial cancer. Study as a whole: Samples came from 3 weeks, at the second dose, and 6 weeks into treatment.

The sample's time point: pretreatment peripheral blood. Urothelial carcinoma affected the patients, and it was locally advanced or metastatic. Using immunoSEQ multiplex PCR, the repertoire was profiled, and TCRdb retains in-frame clones only, with some absent. The top ten clones hold roughly 7% of a sample with 30,000 to 40,000 clones, roughly 82% of them seen once. V lost 4 bases and J 3 bases, leaving 10 bases between the germline ends. Germline CDR1 SGHRS, CDR2 YFSETQ. CDR3 length: 14 amino acids. Sequenced here: PBMCs, sampled around atezolizumab (anti-PD-L1) treatment. The genes are TRBV5-1 and TRBJ1-4; D possibly corresponds to TRBD1 (6 bases). The sequence was collected from a man aged 55 to 70 with urothelial cancer. CDR3 DNA: TGCGCCAGCAGCCCCGACAGGTCTAATGAAAAACTGTTTTTT. It translates to CASSPDRSNEKLFF. The full variable domain, completed using reference TRBV5-1 and TRBJ1-4, is KAGVTQTPRYLIKTRGQQVTLSCSPISGHRSVSWYQQTPGQGLQFLFEYFSETQRNKGNFPGRFSGRQFSNSRSEMNVSTLELGDSALYLCASSPDRSNEKLFFGSGTQLSVL.